Below, 4 T cell receptor beta chains from the same sample are listed, as sequenced in a study of T-cell reconstitution after alpha-beta-depleted transplantation in children. For TCRbeta, the library was prepared with unique molecular identifiers. TCRdb independently ran MiXCR on the PCR reads; one entry per CDR3 protein. The repertoire holds 250,000 to 300,000 distinct CDR3 sequences, with 9.5% to 13% as singletons. This sample comprised PBMCs, obtained before TCRalphabeta/CD19-depleted stem cell transplant. The receptors shown here come from a boy under two years old with acute myeloid leukemia, due to receive a stem cell transplant.

The chain recombines TRBV5-1 with TRBJ2-1, with D hard to call. Trimming pared 0 bases from V and 0 bases from J, leaving 10 bases between. The CDR3 has 16 residues. Germline CDR1 is SGHRS and CDR2 is YFSETQ. The CDR3 region has the DNA TGCGCCAGCAGCTTGGCGGTGGGTAGCTCCTACAATGAGCAGTTCTTC. Protein: CASSLAVGSSYNEQFF. Full variable domain (rest looked up from reference TRBV5-1 and TRBJ2-1): KAGVTQTPRYLIKTRGQQVTLSCSPISGHRSVSWYQQTPGQGLQFLFEYFSETQRNKGNFPGRFSGRQFSNSRSEMNVSTLELGDSALYLCASSLAVGSSYNEQFFGPGTRLTVL.

This clonotype was recorded many times. The chain combines TRBV11-1 with TRBJ2-3, with D possibly being TRBD2 (5 bases). Per the germline V gene, CDR1 is SGHAT and CDR2 is FQDESV (reference sequence). Trimming took off 8 bases at V and 3 bases at J, with 12 bases between the two ends. The CDR3 contains 13 residues. The CDR3 region is CASDREATDTQYF. In DNA, the CDR3 is TGTGCCAGCGATCGGGAAGCGACAGATACGCAGTATTTT.

Details on this clonotype: A much larger clone differs by one base, so this may be a read error. This chain connects TRBV19 to TRBJ1-5; no clear D. Germline loops: CDR1 LNHDA, CDR2 SQIVND (reference sequence). This CDR3 contains 14 residues. Between the trimmed V and J ends, which lost 8 bases and 4 bases, there was a span of 15 bases. For the CDR3, the DNA is TGTGCCAGTCGTAGCGGTCTAGATAATCAGCCCCAGCATTTT. Translated, it gives CASRSGLDNQPQHF.

The table lists this clonotype with a few counts. This chain uses TRBV9 with TRBJ2-7; D gene ambiguous. V shed 3 bases and J shed 2 bases, with 15 bases lying between them. Germline lookup yields CDR1 SGDLS and CDR2 YYNGEE. This CDR3 has 15 residues. In DNA, the CDR3 is TGTGCCAGCAGCGGCCCCCCGGATCCTCCCTACGAGCAGTACTTC. This gives the protein CASSGPPDPPYEQYF.